This TCR beta chain originates from a study of shared clonotypes between healthy human individuals. Study-wide findings and caveats: Four donors shared about 4.8% of their naive CD4 clonotypes.

About this clone itself: The antigen is not known.

Into CD45RA+ naive and CD45RA-negative memory subsets, the CD4+ cells were split. Replicate PCRs from sorted subsets contained around 200 ng DNA, which is 29,000 or so T cell genomes. Data came from immunoSEQ multiplex PCR; TCRdb stores just in-frame clones and leaves some out. The table has about a million clones, roughly 72% seen once; the top ten hold 1.5%. Germline V gene lookup returns CDR1 MNHNS and CDR2 SASEGT. Trimming left V 4 bases short and J 2 bases short, with 11 bases between. The CDR3 length is 14 residues. Material: memory CD4+ T cells sorted from blood. Subset noted: CD45RA-negative fraction. The chain uses TRBV6-1 and TRBJ1-1; D remains unclear. The receptor comes from a man in his late teens or twenties in good health. In DNA form, the CDR3 reads TGTGCCAGCAGTGCAGTAGGAGGAAACACTGAAGCTTTCTTT. This gives the protein CASSAVGGNTEAFF.